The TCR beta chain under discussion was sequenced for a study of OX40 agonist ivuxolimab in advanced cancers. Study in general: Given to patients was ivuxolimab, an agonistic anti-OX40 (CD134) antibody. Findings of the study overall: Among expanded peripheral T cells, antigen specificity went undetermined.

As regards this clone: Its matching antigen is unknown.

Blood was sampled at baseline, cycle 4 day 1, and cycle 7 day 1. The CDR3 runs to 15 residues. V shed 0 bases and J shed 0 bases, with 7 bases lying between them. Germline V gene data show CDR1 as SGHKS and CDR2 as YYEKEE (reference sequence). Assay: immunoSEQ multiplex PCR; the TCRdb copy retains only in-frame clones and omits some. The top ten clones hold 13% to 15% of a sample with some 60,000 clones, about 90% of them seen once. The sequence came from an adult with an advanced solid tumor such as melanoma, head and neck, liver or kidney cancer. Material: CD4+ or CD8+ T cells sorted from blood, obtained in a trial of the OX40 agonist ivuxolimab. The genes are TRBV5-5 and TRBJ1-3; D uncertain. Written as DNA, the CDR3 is TGTGCCAGCAGCTTGGGTTGGCTCTCTGGAAACACCATATATTTT. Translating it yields CASSLGWLSGNTIYF.